The entry below describes one TCR beta chain. The data are from a study of untreated major depressive disorder. Measured with immunoSEQ multiplex PCR; TCRdb has only the in-frame clones, and not every one. The sample includes tens of thousands of clones, about 90% of them seen just once. V lost 5 bases and J 5 bases, leaving 12 bases between the germline ends. Germline CDR1 reads SGHTA; CDR2 reads FQGNSA. The CDR3 loop spans 13 amino acids. Sequencing was carried out using CD4+ T cells from PBMCs. The clonotype was recovered from a woman aged 40 to 49 in good health. The rearrangement uses TRBV7-2 and TRBJ2-5; D tentatively fits TRBD1 or TRBD2 (5 bases each). CDR3 residues: CASSPGTLETQYF. The CDR3 coding sequence is TGTGCCAGCAGCCCTGGGACCCTCGAGACCCAGTACTTC.